A single T cell receptor (beta chain) is shown here with its context. Its specificity is unknown. This sample stems from a study of cytomegalovirus exposure and HLA in healthy donors. Study information: A data release that came early held approximately 85 million unique TCRs from HLA-typed donors.

PCR employed 60 Vbeta and 13 Jbeta primers. Measured with immunoSEQ multiplex PCR; TCRdb has only the in-frame clones, and not every one. Of about 160,000 clones listed, 80% to 90% are singletons. Whole-study results and caveats: It was assumed in the presence/absence analyses that sequencing depth was roughly uniform across donors. A later analysis found that most CMV-associated TCR beta chains appeared HLA-restricted. Earlier analysis yielded a pattern in which most TCR beta V segments were productive about 87% or about 30% of the time.

This sequence was found in a man aged 18 to 29 in good health and CMV-seropositive. The sequenced material came from PBMCs.

CDR3 region: CASSPPSQGSNSPLHF. CDR3 sequence (DNA): TGTGCCAGCTCACCACCGTCACAGGGATCGAATTCACCCCTCCACTTT. This rearrangement joins TRBV18 to TRBJ1-6, with D perhaps TRBD1 (6 bases). The V gene's germline CDR1 is KGHSH and CDR2 LQKENI. Trimming took 0 bases from V and 7 from J, leaving 13 bases between them. CDR3 size: 16 residues.